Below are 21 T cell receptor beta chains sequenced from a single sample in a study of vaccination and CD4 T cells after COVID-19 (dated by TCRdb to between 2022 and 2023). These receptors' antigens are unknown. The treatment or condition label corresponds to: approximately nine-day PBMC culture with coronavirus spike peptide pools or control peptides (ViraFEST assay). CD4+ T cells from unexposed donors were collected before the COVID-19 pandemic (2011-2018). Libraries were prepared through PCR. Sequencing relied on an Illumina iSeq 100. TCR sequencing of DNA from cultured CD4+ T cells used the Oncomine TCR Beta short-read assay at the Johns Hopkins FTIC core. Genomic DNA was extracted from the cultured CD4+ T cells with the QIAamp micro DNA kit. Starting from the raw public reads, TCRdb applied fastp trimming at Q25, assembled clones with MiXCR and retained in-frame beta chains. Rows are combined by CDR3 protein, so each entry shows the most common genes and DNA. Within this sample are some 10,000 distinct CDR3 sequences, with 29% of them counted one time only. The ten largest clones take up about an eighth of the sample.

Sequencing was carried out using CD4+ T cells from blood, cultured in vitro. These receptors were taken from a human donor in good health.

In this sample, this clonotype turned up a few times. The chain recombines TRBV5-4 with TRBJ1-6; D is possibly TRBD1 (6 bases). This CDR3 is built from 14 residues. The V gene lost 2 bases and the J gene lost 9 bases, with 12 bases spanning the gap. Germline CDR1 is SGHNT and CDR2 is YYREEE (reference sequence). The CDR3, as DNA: TGTGCCAGCAGCTTCGAGGGGGGAGTTTCACCCCTCCACTTT. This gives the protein CASSFEGGVSPLHF. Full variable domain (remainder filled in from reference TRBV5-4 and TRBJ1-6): ETGVTQSPTHLIKTRGQQVTLRCSSQSGHNTVSWYQQALGQGPQFIFQYYREEENGRGNFPPRFSGLQFPNYSSELNVNALELDDSALYLCASSFEGGVSPLHFGNGTRLTVT.

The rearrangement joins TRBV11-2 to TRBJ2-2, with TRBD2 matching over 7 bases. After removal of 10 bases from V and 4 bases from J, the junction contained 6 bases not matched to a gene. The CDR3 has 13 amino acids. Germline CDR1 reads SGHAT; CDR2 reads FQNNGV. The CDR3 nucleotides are TGTGCCACCACTAGCGATCTCACCGGGGAGCTGTTTTTT. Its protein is CATTSDLTGELFF.

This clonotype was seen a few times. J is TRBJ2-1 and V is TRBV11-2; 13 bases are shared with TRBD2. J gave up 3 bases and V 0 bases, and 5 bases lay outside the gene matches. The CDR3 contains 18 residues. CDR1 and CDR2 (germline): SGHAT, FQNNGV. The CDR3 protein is CASSLELAGGWGYNEQFF. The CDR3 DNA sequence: TGTGCCAGCAGCTTAGAACTAGCGGGAGGGTGGGGCTACAATGAGCAGTTCTTC.

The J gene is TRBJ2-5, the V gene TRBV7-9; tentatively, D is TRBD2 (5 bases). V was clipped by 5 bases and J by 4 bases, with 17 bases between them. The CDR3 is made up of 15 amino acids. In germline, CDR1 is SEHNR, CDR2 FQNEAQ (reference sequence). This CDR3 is CASSPLMAGGETQYF. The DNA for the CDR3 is TGTGCCAGCAGCCCACTTATGGCAGGAGGAGAGACCCAGTACTTC.

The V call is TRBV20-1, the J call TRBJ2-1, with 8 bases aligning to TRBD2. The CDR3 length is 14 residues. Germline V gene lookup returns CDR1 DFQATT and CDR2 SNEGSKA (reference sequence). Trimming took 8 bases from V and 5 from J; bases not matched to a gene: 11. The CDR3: CSTYRAGENNEQFF. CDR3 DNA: TGCAGTACATACCGAGCGGGAGAAAACAATGAGCAGTTCTTC.

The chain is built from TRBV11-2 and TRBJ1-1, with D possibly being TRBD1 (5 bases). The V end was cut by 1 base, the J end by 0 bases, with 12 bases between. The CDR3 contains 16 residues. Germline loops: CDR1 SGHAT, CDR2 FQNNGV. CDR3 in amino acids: CASSLVMGQVNTEAFF. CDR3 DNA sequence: TGTGCCAGCAGCTTAGTAATGGGGCAGGTGAACACTGAAGCTTTCTTT.

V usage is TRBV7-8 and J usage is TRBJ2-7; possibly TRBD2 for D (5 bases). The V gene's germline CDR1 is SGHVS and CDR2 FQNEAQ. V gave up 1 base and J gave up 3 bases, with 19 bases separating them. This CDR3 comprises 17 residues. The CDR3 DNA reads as TGTGCCAGCAGCTTAGGCCAGCCATGGGAGAAAAGCTACGAGCAGTACTTC. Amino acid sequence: CASSLGQPWEKSYEQYF. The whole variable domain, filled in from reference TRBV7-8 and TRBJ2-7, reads GAGVSQSPRYKVAKRGQDVALRCDPISGHVSLFWYQQALGQGPEFLTYFQNEAQLDKSGLPSDRFFAERPEGSVSTLKIQRTQQEDSAVYLCASSLGQPWEKSYEQYFGPGTRLTVT.

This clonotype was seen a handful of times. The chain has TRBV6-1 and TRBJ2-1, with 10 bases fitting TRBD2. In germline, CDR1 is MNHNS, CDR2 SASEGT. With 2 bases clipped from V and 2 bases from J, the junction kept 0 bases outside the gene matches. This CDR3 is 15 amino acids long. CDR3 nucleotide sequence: TGTGCCAGCAGTGAACTAGCGGGAGCCTACAATGAGCAGTTCTTC. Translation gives CASSELAGAYNEQFF.

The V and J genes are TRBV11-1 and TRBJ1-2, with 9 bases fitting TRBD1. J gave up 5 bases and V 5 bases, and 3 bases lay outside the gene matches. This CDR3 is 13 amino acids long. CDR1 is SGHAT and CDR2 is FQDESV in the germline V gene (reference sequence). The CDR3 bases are TGTGCCAGCAGCCTCGGGACAGGGTATGGCTACACCTTC. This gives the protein CASSLGTGYGYTF.

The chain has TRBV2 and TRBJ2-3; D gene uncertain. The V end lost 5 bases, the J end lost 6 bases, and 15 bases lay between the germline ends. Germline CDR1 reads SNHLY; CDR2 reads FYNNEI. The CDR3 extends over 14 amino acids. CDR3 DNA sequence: TGTGCCAGCAGTCGGTCAGCGAGAACGGATACGCAGTATTTT. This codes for CASSRSARTDTQYF. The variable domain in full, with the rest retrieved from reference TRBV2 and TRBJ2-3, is EPEVTQTPSHQVTQMGQEVILRCVPISNHLYFYWYRQILGQKVEFLVSFYNNEISEKSEIFDDQFSVERPDGSNFTLKIRSTKLEDSAMYFCASSRSARTDTQYFGPGTRLTVL.

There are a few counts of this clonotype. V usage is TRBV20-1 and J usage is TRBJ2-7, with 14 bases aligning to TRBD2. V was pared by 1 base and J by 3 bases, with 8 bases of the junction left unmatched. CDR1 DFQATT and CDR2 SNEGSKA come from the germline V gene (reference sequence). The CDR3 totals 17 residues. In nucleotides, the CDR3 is TGCAGTGCTAGAGCTAGGGGGGGACTAGCGGGAGTCTACGAGCAGTACTTC. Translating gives CSARARGGLAGVYEQYF.

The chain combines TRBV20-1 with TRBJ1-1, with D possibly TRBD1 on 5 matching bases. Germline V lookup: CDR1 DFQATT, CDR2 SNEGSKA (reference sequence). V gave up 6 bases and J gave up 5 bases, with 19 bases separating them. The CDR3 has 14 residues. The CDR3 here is CSAGLQGRETEAFF. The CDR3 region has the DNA TGCAGTGCAGGCCTTCAGGGAAGGGAAACTGAAGCTTTCTTT.

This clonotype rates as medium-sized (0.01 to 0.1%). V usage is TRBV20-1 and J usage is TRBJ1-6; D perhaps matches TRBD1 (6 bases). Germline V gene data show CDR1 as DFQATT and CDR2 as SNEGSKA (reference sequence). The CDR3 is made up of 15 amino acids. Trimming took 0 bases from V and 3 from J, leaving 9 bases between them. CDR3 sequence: CSAREWDIYNSPLHF. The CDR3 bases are TGCAGTGCTAGAGAGTGGGACATCTATAATTCACCCCTCCACTTT.

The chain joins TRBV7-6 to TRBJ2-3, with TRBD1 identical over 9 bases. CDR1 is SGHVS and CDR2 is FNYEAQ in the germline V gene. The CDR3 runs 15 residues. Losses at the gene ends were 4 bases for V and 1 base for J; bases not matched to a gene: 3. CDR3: CASSYTGGGTDTQYF. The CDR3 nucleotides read TGTGCCAGCAGCTACACAGGGGGCGGCACAGATACGCAGTATTTT.

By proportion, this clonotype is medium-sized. CDR3 in amino acids: CASSLFGGSYNSPLHF. DNA for the CDR3: TGTGCCAGCAGTTTATTTGGAGGGTCCTATAATTCACCCCTCCACTTT. The chain links TRBV27 to TRBJ1-6; D not certain. The V gene lost 1 base and the J gene lost 1 base, with 8 bases spanning the gap. The CDR3 has 16 amino acids. Germline CDR1 reads MNHEY; CDR2 reads SMNVEV (reference sequence).

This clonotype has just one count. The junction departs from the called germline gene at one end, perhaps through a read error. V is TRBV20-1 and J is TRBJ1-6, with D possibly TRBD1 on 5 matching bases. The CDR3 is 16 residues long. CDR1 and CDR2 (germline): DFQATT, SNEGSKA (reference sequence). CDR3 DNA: TGCAGTGCTAGGATTTTCCAGAGGGGTTATAATCCACCCCTCCACTTT. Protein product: CSARIFQRGYNPPLHF.

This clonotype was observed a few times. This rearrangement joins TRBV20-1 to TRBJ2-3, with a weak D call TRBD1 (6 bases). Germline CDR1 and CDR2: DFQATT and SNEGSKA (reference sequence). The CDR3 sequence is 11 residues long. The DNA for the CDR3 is TGCAGCCACAGGGCCACAGATACGCAGTATTTT. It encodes CSHRATDTQYF.

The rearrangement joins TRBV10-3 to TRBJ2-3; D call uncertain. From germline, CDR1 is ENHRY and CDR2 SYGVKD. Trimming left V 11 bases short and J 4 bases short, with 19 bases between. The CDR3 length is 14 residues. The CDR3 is CAANSPKDADTQYF. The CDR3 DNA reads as TGTGCCGCCAACTCCCCAAAGGATGCAGATACGCAGTATTTT.

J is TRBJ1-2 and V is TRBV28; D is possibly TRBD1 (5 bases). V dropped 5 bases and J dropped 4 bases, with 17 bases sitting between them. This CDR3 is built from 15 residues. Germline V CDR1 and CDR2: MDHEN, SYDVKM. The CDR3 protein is CASSTPVGGIYGYTF. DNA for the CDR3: TGTGCCAGCAGTACCCCGGTGGGGGGTATCTATGGCTACACCTTC.

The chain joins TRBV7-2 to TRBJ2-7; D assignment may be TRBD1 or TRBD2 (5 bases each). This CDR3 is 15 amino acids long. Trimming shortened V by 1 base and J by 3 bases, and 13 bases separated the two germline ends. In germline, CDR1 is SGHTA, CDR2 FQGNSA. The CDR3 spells CASSLGVLGDYEQYF. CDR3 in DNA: TGTGCCAGCAGCTTAGGAGTGTTGGGGGACTACGAGCAGTACTTC.

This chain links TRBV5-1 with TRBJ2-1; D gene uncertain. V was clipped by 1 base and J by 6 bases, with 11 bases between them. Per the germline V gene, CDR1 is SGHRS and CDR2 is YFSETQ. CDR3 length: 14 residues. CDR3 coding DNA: TGCGCCAGCAGCTTGTTCAACGAGGTCAATGAGCAGTTCTTC. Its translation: CASSLFNEVNEQFF.